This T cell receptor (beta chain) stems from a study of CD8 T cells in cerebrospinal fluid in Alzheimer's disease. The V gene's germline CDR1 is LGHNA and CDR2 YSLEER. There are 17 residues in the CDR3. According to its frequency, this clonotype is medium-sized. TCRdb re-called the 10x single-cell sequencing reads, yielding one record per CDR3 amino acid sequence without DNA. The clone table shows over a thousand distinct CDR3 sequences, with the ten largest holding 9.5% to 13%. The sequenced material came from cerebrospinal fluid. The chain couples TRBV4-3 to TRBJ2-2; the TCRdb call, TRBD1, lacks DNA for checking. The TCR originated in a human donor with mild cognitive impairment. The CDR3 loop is CASSQDARGSNTGELFF.